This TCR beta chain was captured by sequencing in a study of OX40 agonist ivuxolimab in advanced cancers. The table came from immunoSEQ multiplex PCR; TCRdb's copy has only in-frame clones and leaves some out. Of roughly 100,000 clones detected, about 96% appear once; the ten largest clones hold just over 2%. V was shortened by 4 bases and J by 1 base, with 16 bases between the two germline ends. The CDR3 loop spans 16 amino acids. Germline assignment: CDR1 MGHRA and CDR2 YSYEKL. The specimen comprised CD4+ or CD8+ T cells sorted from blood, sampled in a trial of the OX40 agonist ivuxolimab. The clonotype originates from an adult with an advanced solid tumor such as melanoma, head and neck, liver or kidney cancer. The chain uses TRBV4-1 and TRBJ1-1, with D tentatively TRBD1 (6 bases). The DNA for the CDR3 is TGCGCCAGCAGCCCCCAACCGGGACATCCGAACACTGAAGCTTTCTTT. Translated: CASSPQPGHPNTEAFF.